A single sample is the source of the 18 T cell receptor beta chains below, sequenced in a study of radiotherapy plus CTLA-4 blockade in lung cancer. Clones were read by immunoSEQ multiplex PCR, and TCRdb kept only the in-frame ones, dropping some. Of 120,000 or so clones listed, 65% to 85% were seen once; the top ten hold over 4%. The input for sequencing was peripheral blood, taken from a patient treated with radiotherapy plus ipilimumab. Receptors originate from a human donor with non-small cell lung cancer who had a partial response to radiotherapy plus ipilimumab.

The chain couples TRBV6-5 to TRBJ1-2; 9 nucleotides match TRBD1. There are 14 residues in the CDR3. The germline gives CDR1 MNHEY, CDR2 SVGAGI. V was pared by 7 bases and J by 6 bases, with 9 bases of the junction left unmatched. Here the CDR3 DNA reads TGTGCCAGCACAAAACAGGGGGCTAGAGATGGCTACACCTTC. Amino acid sequence: CASTKQGARDGYTF.

The chain recombines TRBV6-6 with TRBJ1-2; 9 bases are a match to TRBD1. The germline CDR1 and CDR2 sequences are MNHNY and SVGAGI (reference sequence). The ends lost 5 bases at V and 7 bases at J; junction bases unmatched: 8. The CDR3 consists of 14 residues. The CDR3 nucleotides read TGTGCCAGCAGTAAAGACAGGGGGAGCGGTGGCTACACCTTC. It translates to CASSKDRGSGGYTF.

Concerning this clone itself: Additional DNA sequences in this sample encode the identical CDR3. The chain uses TRBV15 and TRBJ2-7; D unclear. Germline values: CDR1 LNHNV, CDR2 YYDKDF (reference sequence). V was shortened by 0 bases and J by 4 bases, with 10 bases between the two germline ends. The CDR3 contains 14 residues. CDR3 residues: CATSRDQASYEQYF. In DNA, the CDR3 is TGTGCCACCAGCAGAGATCAGGCCAGTTACGAGCAGTACTTC.

This sequence joins TRBV14 and TRBJ2-7; TRBD1 matches at 7 bases. Germline assignment: CDR1 SGHDN and CDR2 FVKESK. V lost 2 bases and J lost 2; bases outside the gene matches: 6. The CDR3 spans 15 residues. CDR3 DNA sequence: TGTGCCAGCAGCCAACTCCTTCAGGGGGCCTACGAGCAGTACTTC. Its translation: CASSQLLQGAYEQYF.

The chain couples TRBV5-1 to TRBJ1-1, with TRBD1 matching 7 bases. There are 15 residues in the CDR3. Germline lookup yields CDR1 SGHRS and CDR2 YFSETQ. V dropped 1 base and J dropped 1; count of bases not matched to a gene: 4. CDR3 sequence: CASSLLGDRNTEAFF. The DNA for the CDR3 is TGCGCCAGCAGCTTGTTGGGGGACAGGAACACTGAAGCTTTCTTT.

As DNA, the CDR3 is TGTGCCAGCAGTAGGAGCGGGAGTGAGTCCTACGAGCAGTACGTC. Amino acid sequence: CASSRSGSESYEQYV. This chain joins TRBV28 and TRBJ2-7, with TRBD2 matching over 8 bases. The CDR3 length is 15 residues. The germline CDR1 and CDR2 sequences are MDHEN and SYDVKM. Trimming at V came to 5 bases and at J to 1 base, leaving 7 bases not matched to a gene.

The chain carries TRBV5-1 and TRBJ2-1; no firm D call. The ends were cut back, 0 bases at V and 0 bases at J, with 7 bases in the middle. Per germline, CDR1 SGHRS and CDR2 YFSETQ. The CDR3 covers 15 residues. The DNA of the CDR3 is TGCGCCAGCAGCTTGGGAGGAAGCTCCTACAATGAGCAGTTCTTC. Amino acid sequence: CASSLGGSSYNEQFF.

This clone was counted a few times. The chain links TRBV19 to TRBJ2-2, with TRBD2 matching 13 bases. The length of the CDR3 is 17 residues. Per germline, CDR1 LNHDA and CDR2 SQIVND (reference sequence). V shed 3 bases, J shed 5 bases, and the junction held 6 bases outside the gene matches. CDR3 in amino acids: CASSILLAGGKTGELFF. The DNA for the CDR3 is TGTGCCAGTAGTATCCTACTAGCGGGAGGGAAAACCGGGGAGCTGTTTTTT.

This rearrangement joins TRBV28 to TRBJ1-5; 11 nucleotides agree with TRBD1. The V gene end was trimmed by 5 bases and the J gene end by 5 bases; junction bases not matched to a gene: 8. The CDR3 has 16 residues. In germline, CDR1 is MDHEN, CDR2 SYDVKM. CDR3 coding DNA: TGTGCCAGCAGTCTCCGGACAGGGGGCGGTTATCAGCCCCAGCATTTT. This translates into CASSLRTGGGYQPQHF.

This clone was seen more than once but under ten times. The chain couples TRBV28 to TRBJ1-1, with 7 nucleotides matching TRBD1. CDR1 is MDHEN and CDR2 is SYDVKM in the germline V gene. The CDR3 is made up of 14 amino acids. The trim removed 2 bases at V and 0 bases at J, leaving 0 bases unmatched. CDR3 in DNA: TGTGCCAGCAGTTTAGACAGGGTGAACACTGAAGCTTTCTTT. It translates to CASSLDRVNTEAFF. Looking up the rest from reference TRBV28 and TRBJ1-1 gives the full variable domain: DVKVTQSSRYLVKRTGEKVFLECVQDMDHENMFWYRQDPGLGLRLIYFSYDVKMKEKGDIPEGYSVSREKKERFSLILESASTNQTSMYLCASSLDRVNTEAFFGQGTRLTVV.

The chain has TRBV5-4 and TRBJ1-1; 7 bases align to TRBD1. The CDR3 is 14 amino acids. The ends lost 0 bases at V and 5 bases at J; junction bases unmatched: 4. Germline V gene lookup returns CDR1 SGHNT and CDR2 YYREEE (reference sequence). In nucleotides, the CDR3 is TGTGCCAGCAGCTTGGTTGCAGGGGGGACTGAAGCTTTCTTT. Protein sequence: CASSLVAGGTEAFF.

This rearrangement joins TRBV9 to TRBJ1-5; unclear D gene. CDR1 and CDR2 (germline): SGDLS, YYNGEE. Trimming pared 3 bases from V and 8 bases from J, leaving 15 bases between. The CDR3 loop spans 14 amino acids. The CDR3 spells CASSAEGWGEPQHF. In DNA form, the CDR3 reads TGTGCCAGCAGCGCCGAGGGATGGGGAGAGCCCCAGCATTTT.

The chain employs TRBV13 and TRBJ1-3; maybe TRBD1 (5 bases). With 2 bases removed from V and 2 bases from J, the gap between germline ends came to 10 bases. This CDR3 contains 15 residues. Per germline, CDR1 PRHDT and CDR2 FYEKMQ (reference sequence). As DNA, the CDR3 is TGTGCCAGCAGCTTATGGTCAGGGCCTGGAAACACCATATATTTT. Its translation is CASSLWSGPGNTIYF.

Here the CDR3 reads CASSRGVNSGINEQFF. CDR3 coding DNA: TGTGCCAGCAGCCGGGGGGTCAACAGCGGGATTAATGAGCAGTTCTTC. The V and J genes are TRBV5-4 and TRBJ2-1; 7 positions agree with TRBD2. This CDR3 has 16 amino acids. Looked up from germline, CDR1 is SGHNT and CDR2 is YYREEE (reference sequence). The J segment lost 7 bases and the V segment lost 4 bases, leaving 14 bases of the junction unmatched. Full variable domain (missing parts from reference TRBV5-4 and TRBJ2-1): ETGVTQSPTHLIKTRGQQVTLRCSSQSGHNTVSWYQQALGQGPQFIFQYYREEENGRGNFPPRFSGLQFPNYSSELNVNALELDDSALYLCASSRGVNSGINEQFFGPGTRLTVL.

This CDR3 reads CASSDPGLAEYF. The CDR3 region has the DNA TGTGCCAGCAGTGACCCGGGACTAGCGGAGTACTTC. This chain joins TRBV25-1 and TRBJ2-4; 11 bases align to TRBD2. The CDR3 consists of 12 residues. The trim removed 3 bases at V and 14 bases at J, leaving 3 bases unmatched. Per the germline V gene, CDR1 is MGHDK and CDR2 is SYGVNS.

The chain joins TRBV5-1 to TRBJ1-1; D is unclear. Trimming removed 4 bases at V and 0 bases at J, with 7 bases between. Germline CDR1 and CDR2: SGHRS and YFSETQ. The CDR3 spans 13 residues. The DNA of the CDR3 is TGCGCCAGCAGCCTCGGGATGAACACTGAAGCTTTCTTT. It translates to CASSLGMNTEAFF.

J is TRBJ1-1 and V is TRBV9; 8 bases line up with TRBD1. The CDR3 is 14 amino acids. The V gene end was trimmed by 2 bases and the J gene end by 5 bases; junction bases not matched to a gene: 5. The germline gives CDR1 SGDLS, CDR2 YYNGEE. This CDR3 is CASSVGQGGTEAFF. For the CDR3, the DNA is TGTGCCAGCAGCGTTGGACAGGGAGGTACTGAAGCTTTCTTT.

The genes are TRBV10-2 and TRBJ2-1; 15 bases are shared with TRBD2. Germline CDR1 WSHSY, CDR2 SAAADI. With V trimmed by 6 bases and J by 3 bases, 9 bases remained unmatched. The length of the CDR3 is 18 residues. CDR3 in DNA: TGCGCCAGCAGACCCACGGGACTAGCGGGAGGTATCTACAATGAGCAGTTCTTC. Amino acids: CASRPTGLAGGIYNEQFF.